This TCR beta chain was sequenced in a study of T cells in Graves' hyperthyroidism and ophthalmopathy. TCR beta CDR3 regions were amplified from RNA transcripts. Using the HTBI primer set, a first-round RT-PCR was run on the TCR CDR3. TCRdb ran MiXCR on the multiplex PCR reads and lists one entry per CDR3 protein. The sample contains more than 350,000 distinct CDR3 sequences, 15% of which appear only once. This clonotype has ten or more counts. Trimming removed 3 bases from V and 3 bases from J; junction bases left unmatched: 13. Per germline, CDR1 KGHSH and CDR2 LQKENI. This CDR3 region has 18 residues.

V usage is TRBV18 and J usage is TRBJ2-2, with 7 nucleotides matching TRBD2. Sequenced sample: blood. The clonotype was recovered from a woman aged 25 to 39 with Graves' hyperthyroidism. Written as DNA, the CDR3 is TGTGCCAGCTCACCTTCCGCCCTCGGGCTAGCGGACACCGGGGAGCTGTTTTTT. This encodes CASSPSALGLADTGELFF.